Each of the 32 T cell receptor beta chains below was sequenced from the same sample in a study of blood T cell repertoires in COVID-19. The repertoire was sequenced with immunoSEQ multiplex PCR; TCRdb's copy has only in-frame clones and lacks some. The sample lists about 120,000 clones, about four fifths occurring once. The sample taken for sequencing was peripheral blood. These receptors all come from a man in his 70s with acute or convalescent COVID-19.

This rearrangement joins TRBV12-5 to TRBJ2-3, with TRBD1 identical over 7 bases. J was trimmed by 0 bases and V by 4 bases; bases with no gene match: 4. Germline V gene lookup returns CDR1 LGHNT and CDR2 FRNRAP. CDR3 size: 15 residues. CDR3 residues: CASGSTGVSTDTQYF. The CDR3 DNA reads as TGTGCTAGTGGTTCCACAGGGGTCAGCACAGATACGCAGTATTTT.

This clone was seen just once. The chain has TRBV7-2 and TRBJ2-3; D may be TRBD2 (6 bases). Trimming stripped 2 bases from V and 5 bases from J, with 8 bases between. Germline lookup yields CDR1 SGHTA and CDR2 FQGNSA. The CDR3 covers 13 residues. The CDR3 nucleotides read TGTGCCAGCAGCTTACGGAGGGAAGATACGCAGTATTTT. Translating gives CASSLRREDTQYF.

The chain employs TRBV3-1 (or the pseudogene TRBV3-2) and TRBJ2-4; no clear D. V was trimmed by 4 bases and J by 2 bases, leaving 9 bases between them. Germline CDR1 reads LGHDT; CDR2 reads YNNKEL (reference sequence). The CDR3 extends over 14 amino acids. The CDR3 here is CASSLNNPKNIQYF. The CDR3 DNA sequence: TGTGCCAGCAGCCTTAATAATCCCAAAAACATTCAGTACTTC.

This chain joins TRBV12-3 or TRBV12-4 and TRBJ2-7; 7 nucleotides agree with TRBD2. The CDR3 contains 12 residues. The CDR3: CNEERGRNEQYF. Here the CDR3 DNA reads TGTAATGAAGAGCGGGGCAGGAACGAGCAGTACTTC.

This chain connects TRBV9 to TRBJ1-2; D gene unclear. The CDR3 is made up of 15 amino acids. CDR1 and CDR2 (germline): SGDLS, YYNGEE. Trimming stripped 4 bases from V and 5 bases from J, with 18 bases between. The CDR3 DNA is TGTGCCAGCAGCCAATCCCGTGACTCGCCATATGGCTACACCTTC. Its protein product is CASSQSRDSPYGYTF.

The chain combines TRBV6-5 with TRBJ1-5, with 10 bases lining up with TRBD1. Germline trimming cut 8 bases from V and 7 bases from J; bases unmatched to any gene: 11. The length of the CDR3 is 15 residues. Germline V gene sequence: CDR1 MNHEY, CDR2 SVGAGI. The DNA for the CDR3 is TGTGCCAGCGCCCCGGGACAGGGGAGACGGCAGCCCCAGCATTTT. Protein sequence: CASAPGQGRRQPQHF.

V and J are TRBV19 and TRBJ2-7, with TRBD1 identical over 8 bases. The CDR3 runs to 15 residues. V shed 1 base and J 2 bases; nucleotides not matched to a gene: 4. The V gene's germline CDR1 is LNHDA and CDR2 SQIVND (reference sequence). The CDR3 DNA follows: TGTGCCAGTAGTATAGTGACAGGGGCCACCTACGAGCAGTACTTC. Its translation: CASSIVTGATYEQYF.

About this clone itself: The germline gene is not matched at one end of the junction; a read error may be the cause. This chain joins TRBV7-7 and TRBJ2-2, with TRBD1 matching over 9 bases. The CDR3 length is 16 residues. The germline CDR1 and CDR2 sequences are SSHAT and FNYEAQ (reference sequence). Here the CDR3 reads CASSLGTGLNTGELFF. CDR3 DNA sequence: TGTGCTAGCAGCTTAGGGACAGGGTTGAACACCGGGGAGCTGTTTTTT.

This CDR3 reads CASSLASGGSYEQYF. The CDR3, as DNA: TGTGCCAGCAGCTTAGCGTCCGGGGGGTCCTACGAGCAGTACTTC. This chain joins TRBV7-3 and TRBJ2-7; 7 bases map to TRBD2. Germline assignment: CDR1 SGHTA and CDR2 FQGTGA. The V and J ends lost 2 bases and 1 base, in that order; junction bases with no gene match: 5. This CDR3 comprises 15 residues.

The rearrangement joins TRBV11-3 to TRBJ1-1, with TRBD1 as a possible D gene (6 bases). The germline gives CDR1 SGHNT, CDR2 YENEEA. This CDR3 has 13 amino acids. Trimming removed 4 bases from V and 11 bases from J, with 17 bases in between. The CDR3 is CASSSTRGQKAFF. The CDR3 coding sequence is TGTGCCAGCAGCTCTACCAGGGGACAAAAGGCTTTCTTT. Variable domain in full (rest from reference TRBV11-3 and TRBJ1-1): EAGVVQSPRYKIIEKKQPVAFWCNPISGHNTLYWYLQNLGQGPELLIRYENEEAVDDSQLPKDRFSAERLKGVDSTLKIQPAELGDSAVYLCASSSTRGQKAFFGQGTRLTVV.

V usage is TRBV24-1 and J usage is TRBJ1-2; the match to TRBD1 covers 11 bases. V was clipped by 9 bases and J by 8 bases; unmatched bases: 7. CDR1 is KGHDR and CDR2 is SFDVKD in the germline V gene. The CDR3 length is 13 residues. CDR3 residues: CATRGQGASGYTF. In nucleotides, the CDR3 is TGTGCCACCCGAGGACAGGGGGCGTCCGGCTACACCTTC.

This chain connects TRBV3-1 (or the pseudogene TRBV3-2) to TRBJ1-5; TRBD1 matches at 8 bases. Looked up from germline, CDR1 is LGHDT and CDR2 is YNNKEL (reference sequence). This CDR3 region has 15 residues. The junction had 6 bases not matched to a gene; V was cut back by 4 bases and J by 4 bases. The CDR3 DNA reads TGTGCCAGCAGCCCGCTGGGACAGGAGAATCAGCCCCAGCATTTT. Its protein is CASSPLGQENQPQHF.

The V gene is TRBV11-3, the J gene TRBJ2-7, with 8 bases fitting TRBD1. The CDR3 spans 14 residues. The germline CDR1 and CDR2 sequences are SGHNT and YENEEA. Germline trimming cut 4 bases from V and 7 bases from J; bases unmatched to any gene: 9. CDR3 sequence: CASSYLTGAIEQYF. CDR3 DNA sequence: TGTGCCAGCAGCTATCTGACAGGGGCCATAGAGCAGTACTTC.

The chain links TRBV28 to TRBJ1-5; TRBD1 agrees at 8 bases. The junction had 13 bases not matched to a gene; V was cut back by 6 bases and J by 0 bases. Germline V gene lookup returns CDR1 MDHEN and CDR2 SYDVKM. The CDR3 spans 18 residues. CDR3 sequence: CASRGVTGGVYSNQPQHF. The CDR3 DNA reads as TGTGCCAGCAGGGGAGTCACAGGGGGTGTGTATAGCAATCAGCCCCAGCATTTT.

Of note for this clone: An end of the junction does not agree with germline; a read error may underlie this. The chain links TRBV10-3 to TRBJ1-2, with D unclear. There are 13 residues in the CDR3. Looked up from germline, CDR1 is ENHRY and CDR2 is SYGVKD. CDR3 sequence: CAISAPSKYGYTF. The CDR3, as DNA: TGTGCCATCAGTGCCCCCTCTAAATATGGCTACACCTTC.

This clone has more than one count but fewer than ten. The V call is TRBV5-1, the J call TRBJ1-1; 7 bases agree with TRBD1. This CDR3 region has 17 residues. V dropped 3 bases and J dropped 0; count of bases not matched to a gene: 11. CDR1 SGHRS and CDR2 YFSETQ come from the germline V gene. The CDR3 nucleotides read TGCGCCAGCAGCTCCGGGACAGCAAGCGCCTTGAACACTGAAGCTTTCTTT. As protein: CASSSGTASALNTEAFF.

V is TRBV20-1 and J is TRBJ1-4; no clear D. Germline V gives CDR1 DFQATT, CDR2 SNEGSKA (reference sequence). V lost 3 bases and J 0 bases, leaving 11 bases between the germline ends. The CDR3 spans 15 residues. CDR3 amino acids: CSASGASTTNEKLFF. The CDR3 bases are TGCAGTGCTAGTGGCGCTTCGACAACTAATGAAAAACTGTTTTTT.

J is TRBJ1-1 and V is TRBV27; no reliable D call. Germline V gene sequence: CDR1 MNHEY, CDR2 SMNVEV (reference sequence). The CDR3 is made up of 14 amino acids. The V end was cut by 6 bases, the J end by 2 bases, with 13 bases between. In nucleotides, the CDR3 is TGTGCCAGCAGGCCCGACATACCTAACACTGAAGCTTTCTTT. Protein product: CASRPDIPNTEAFF.

The chain combines TRBV7-2 with TRBJ2-3; D not certain. CDR1 is SGHTA and CDR2 is FQGNSA in the germline V gene. The CDR3 covers 14 residues. V was shortened by 6 bases and J by 8 bases, with 18 bases between the two germline ends. The CDR3 loop is CASRYPGAVGTQYF. DNA of the CDR3: TGTGCCAGCAGGTACCCCGGAGCAGTTGGTACGCAGTATTTT.

This clone was recorded many times. This sequence joins TRBV7-2 and TRBJ1-6; TRBD1 is a possible D gene (6 bases). V lost 0 bases to trimming and J lost 7 bases, with 10 bases between them. Germline loops: CDR1 SGHTA, CDR2 FQGNSA. CDR3 length: 15 residues. The CDR3 DNA is TGTGCCAGCAGCTTAGCGCAGGGGTCGAATTCACCCCTCCACTTT. Amino acid sequence: CASSLAQGSNSPLHF.

V usage is TRBV7-9 and J usage is TRBJ1-1, with D unresolved. The CDR3 has 15 amino acids. CDR1 is SEHNR, CDR2 FQNEAQ, per germline (reference sequence). Trimming left V 5 bases short and J 9 bases short, with 22 bases between. The CDR3 region has the DNA TGTGCCAGCAGCCCCTCCGGGGTTAGGGCCTGGAAAGCTTTCTTT. Translation: CASSPSGVRAWKAFF.

A note on this clone: Other DNA variants within this sample encode the same CDR3. The genes are TRBV6-2 or TRBV6-3 and TRBJ1-5, with unresolved D. The germline V gene has CDR1 MNHEY and CDR2 SVGEGT. V was clipped by 2 bases and J by 4 bases, with 12 bases between them. This CDR3 contains 15 residues. Here the CDR3 DNA reads TGTGCCAGCAGTTACGGGTCGGGAGGGAATCAGCCCCAGCATTTT. Translated, it gives CASSYGSGGNQPQHF.

The rearrangement joins TRBV7-9 to TRBJ1-1; possibly TRBD1 for D (5 bases). V lost 4 bases and J 11 bases, leaving 14 bases between the germline ends. The CDR3 extends over 12 amino acids. Germline values: CDR1 SEHNR, CDR2 FQNEAQ (reference sequence). The CDR3: CASSYDRVRAFF. Written as DNA, the CDR3 is TGTGCCAGCAGCTACGACAGAGTCCGGGCTTTCTTT.

This rearrangement joins TRBV6-6 to TRBJ1-2; perhaps TRBD1 as D (5 bases). The V end was cut by 6 bases, the J end by 0 bases, with 17 bases between. CDR1 MNHNY and CDR2 SVGAGI come from the germline V gene (reference sequence). CDR3 length equals 16 residues. The CDR3 sequence is CASSSLLLDTNYGYTF. The DNA for the CDR3 is TGTGCCAGCAGCTCCCTCCTACTGGACACTAACTATGGCTACACCTTC.

The rearrangement joins TRBV30 to TRBJ1-6, with D possibly TRBD1 on 5 matching bases. Looked up from germline, CDR1 is GTSNPN and CDR2 is SVGIG (reference sequence). Trimming took off 0 bases at V and 8 bases at J, with 17 bases between the two ends. This CDR3 is 16 amino acids long. Here the CDR3 reads CAWSVRRGLPDSPLHF. CDR3 nucleotide sequence: TGTGCCTGGAGTGTACGAAGGGGCTTACCCGATTCACCCCTCCACTTT.

This chain joins TRBV18 and TRBJ1-1, with D unresolved. The V gene's germline CDR1 is KGHSH and CDR2 LQKENI. Trimming cost V 3 bases and J 0 bases, with 8 bases left between them. The CDR3 is made up of 14 amino acids. The CDR3 reads CASSPEQMNTEAFF. Here the CDR3 DNA reads TGTGCCAGCTCACCCGAACAGATGAACACTGAAGCTTTCTTT.

CDR3 amino acids: CASSLVVIGVHEQYF. DNA of the CDR3: TGTGCCAGCAGCTTAGTGGTGATCGGGGTCCACGAGCAGTACTTC. The J gene is TRBJ2-7, the V gene TRBV7-8, with D possibly being TRBD2 (5 bases). The CDR3 extends over 15 amino acids. Germline V gives CDR1 SGHVS, CDR2 FQNEAQ. V gave up 1 base and J gave up 5 bases, with 15 bases separating them.

The CDR3: CASSRTGNTGELFF. CDR3 DNA: TGTGCCAGCAGTCGGACAGGGAACACCGGGGAGCTGTTTTTT. This chain connects TRBV11-3 to TRBJ2-2; TRBD1 agrees at 7 bases. The junction had 2 bases not matched to a gene; V was cut back by 6 bases and J by 1 base. The CDR3 totals 14 residues. Per the germline V gene, CDR1 is SGHNT and CDR2 is YENEEA. The full variable domain, with the rest looked up from reference TRBV11-3 and TRBJ2-2, is EAGVVQSPRYKIIEKKQPVAFWCNPISGHNTLYWYLQNLGQGPELLIRYENEEAVDDSQLPKDRFSAERLKGVDSTLKIQPAELGDSAVYLCASSRTGNTGELFFGEGSRLTVL.

V usage is TRBV5-6 and J usage is TRBJ1-4; D gene ambiguous. V lost 2 bases, J lost 6 bases, and 11 bases lay in between. CDR1 is SGHDT and CDR2 is YYEEEE in the germline V gene. The CDR3 has 14 residues. CDR3 DNA sequence: TGTGCCAGCAGCTTTAAAGAGGTGGATGAAAAACTGTTTTTT. It encodes CASSFKEVDEKLFF.

The chain is built from TRBV27 and TRBJ1-1, with 9 bases that match TRBD1. The V gene's germline CDR1 is MNHEY and CDR2 SMNVEV (reference sequence). CDR3 size: 13 residues. J lost 4 bases, V lost 5 bases, and 2 bases had no gene match. The CDR3 region has the DNA TGTGCCAGCAGTATGACAGGGGGCACTGAAGCTTTCTTT. Protein sequence: CASSMTGGTEAFF.

This clone came up once. CDR3 amino acids: CASSPPGAAGLTYEQYF. Here the CDR3 DNA reads TGTGCCAGCAGCCCACCTGGAGCCGCAGGGCTCACCTACGAGCAGTACTTC. The chain carries TRBV5-6 and TRBJ2-7; TRBD1 might be the D (5 bases). Germline-derived CDR1 and CDR2 are SGHDT and YYEEEE. The CDR3 is made up of 17 amino acids. Deletions cut 4 bases from V and 2 bases from J, with 22 bases between. Supplemented by reference TRBV5-6 and TRBJ2-7, the full variable domain reads DAGVTQSPTHLIKTRGQQVTLRCSPKSGHDTVSWYQQALGQGPQFIFQYYEEEERQRGNFPDRFSGHQFPNYSSELNVNALLLGDSALYLCASSPPGAAGLTYEQYFGPGTRLTVT.

The gene calls are TRBV5-1 and TRBJ2-5; 7 bases agree with TRBD2. Germline CDR1 is SGHRS and CDR2 is YFSETQ. There are 13 residues in the CDR3. The trim removed 3 bases at V and 2 bases at J, leaving 1 base unmatched. As DNA, the CDR3 is TGCGCCAGCAGCTGGGGGGGGCAAGAGACCCAGTACTTC. This codes for CASSWGGQETQYF.